A single T cell receptor (beta chain) is shown here with its context. V shed 2 bases and J shed 2 bases, with 8 bases lying between them. The CDR3 length is 13 residues. CDR1 GTSNPN and CDR2 SVGIG come from the germline V gene (reference sequence). This entry is derived from a study of blood T cell repertoires in COVID-19. TCRdb keeps only in-frame clones here, not all; method: immunoSEQ multiplex PCR. In the table there are 180,000 or so clones, over 70% of which are singletons. Sequenced sample: PBMCs or T cells enriched from blood (not recorded which). The clonotype originates from a woman between 55 and 75 years old who had recovered from COVID-19. The V and J genes are TRBV30 and TRBJ2-3, with D unresolved. The CDR3 is CAWSSSITDTQYF. CDR3 sequence (DNA): TGTGCCTGGAGTTCCTCTATCACAGATACGCAGTATTTT.